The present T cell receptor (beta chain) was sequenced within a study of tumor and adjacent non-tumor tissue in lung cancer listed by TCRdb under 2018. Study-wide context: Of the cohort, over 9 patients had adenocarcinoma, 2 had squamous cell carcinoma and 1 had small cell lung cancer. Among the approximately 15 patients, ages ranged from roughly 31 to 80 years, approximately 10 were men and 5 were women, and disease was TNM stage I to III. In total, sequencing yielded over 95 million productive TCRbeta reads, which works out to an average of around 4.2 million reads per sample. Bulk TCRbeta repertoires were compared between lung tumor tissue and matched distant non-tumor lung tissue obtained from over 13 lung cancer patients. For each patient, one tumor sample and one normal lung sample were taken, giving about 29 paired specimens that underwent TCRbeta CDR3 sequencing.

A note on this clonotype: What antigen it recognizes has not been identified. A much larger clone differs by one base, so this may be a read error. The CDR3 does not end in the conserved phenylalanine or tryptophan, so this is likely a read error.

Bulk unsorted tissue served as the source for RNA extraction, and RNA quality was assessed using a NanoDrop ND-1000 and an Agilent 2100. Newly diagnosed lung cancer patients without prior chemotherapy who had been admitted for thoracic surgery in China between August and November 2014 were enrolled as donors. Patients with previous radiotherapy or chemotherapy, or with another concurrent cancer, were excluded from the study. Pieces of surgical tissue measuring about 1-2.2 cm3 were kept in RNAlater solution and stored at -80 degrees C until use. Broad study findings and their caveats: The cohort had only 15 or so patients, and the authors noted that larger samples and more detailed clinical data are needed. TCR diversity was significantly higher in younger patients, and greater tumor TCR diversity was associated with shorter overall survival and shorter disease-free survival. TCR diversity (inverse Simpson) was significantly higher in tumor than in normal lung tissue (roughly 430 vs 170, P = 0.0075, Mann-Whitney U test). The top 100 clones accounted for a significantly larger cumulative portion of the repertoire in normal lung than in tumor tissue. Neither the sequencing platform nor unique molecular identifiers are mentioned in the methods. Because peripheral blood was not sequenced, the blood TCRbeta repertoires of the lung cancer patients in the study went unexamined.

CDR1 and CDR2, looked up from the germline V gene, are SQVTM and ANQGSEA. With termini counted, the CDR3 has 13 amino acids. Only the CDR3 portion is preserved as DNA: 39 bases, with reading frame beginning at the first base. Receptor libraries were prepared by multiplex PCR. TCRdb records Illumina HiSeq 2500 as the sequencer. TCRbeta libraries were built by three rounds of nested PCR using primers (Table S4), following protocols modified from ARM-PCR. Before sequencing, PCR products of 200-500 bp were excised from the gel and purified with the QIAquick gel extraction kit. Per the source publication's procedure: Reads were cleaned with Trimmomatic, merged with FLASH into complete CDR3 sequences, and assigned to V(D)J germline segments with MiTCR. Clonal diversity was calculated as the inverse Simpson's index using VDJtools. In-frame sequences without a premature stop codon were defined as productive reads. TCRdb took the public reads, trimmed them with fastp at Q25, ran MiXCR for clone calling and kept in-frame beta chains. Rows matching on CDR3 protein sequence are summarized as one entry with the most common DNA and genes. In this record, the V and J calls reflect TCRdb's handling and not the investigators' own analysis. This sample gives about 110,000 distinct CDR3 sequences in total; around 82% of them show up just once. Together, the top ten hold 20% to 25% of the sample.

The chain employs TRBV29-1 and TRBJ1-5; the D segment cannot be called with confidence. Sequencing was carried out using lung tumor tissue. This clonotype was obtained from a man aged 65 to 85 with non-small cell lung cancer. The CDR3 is CSALTYSNKPQHL. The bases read TGCAGCGCTTTGACGTATAGCAATAAGCCCCAGCATCTT.